These 27 T cell receptor beta chains were all obtained from the same sample, sequenced in a study of T cell responses to AZD1222 COVID-19 vaccine. TCRdb's table, derived via immunoSEQ multiplex PCR, lists solely in-frame clones and lacks some. The sample carries 150,000 to 200,000 clones, about 90% recorded once. Sequencing used peripheral blood, obtained 28 days after the second AZD1222 dose. These receptors all stem from an adult who received the AZD1222 COVID-19 vaccine.

The chain recombines TRBV28 with TRBJ2-5; D may match TRBD1 or TRBD2 (5 bases each). Trimming shortened V by 3 bases and J by 5 bases, and 10 bases separated the two germline ends. The CDR3 runs 13 residues. The germline V gene encodes CDR1 MDHEN and CDR2 SYDVKM. The CDR3 coding sequence is TGTGCCAGCAGTTTCCGGGGACGTGAGACCCAGTACTTC. Its translation: CASSFRGRETQYF.

V and J are TRBV27 and TRBJ1-1; TRBD1 matches 10 bases. From germline, CDR1 is MNHEY and CDR2 SMNVEV (reference sequence). V lost 5 bases, J lost 7 bases, and 10 bases stayed unmatched. This CDR3 region has 15 residues. The CDR3 region is CASSLRQGAIGEAFF. The CDR3 coding sequence is TGTGCCAGCAGTCTTCGACAGGGGGCTATTGGTGAAGCTTTCTTT.

The genes are TRBV5-1 and TRBJ2-3, with 15 bases identical to TRBD2. The V and J ends lost 4 bases and 3 bases, in that order; junction bases with no gene match: 6. Germline V gives CDR1 SGHRS, CDR2 YFSETQ. This CDR3 has 17 amino acids. The CDR3 DNA sequence: TGCGCCAGCAGCCCCCGGACTAGCGGGGGGGCAACAGATACGCAGTATTTT. Protein product: CASSPRTSGGATDTQYF.

This clone was picked up one time. The chain links TRBV14 to TRBJ2-7, with 14 bases matching TRBD2. The CDR3 has 17 amino acids. CDR1 and CDR2 (germline): SGHDN, FVKESK. Trimming at V came to 2 bases and at J to 2 bases, leaving 5 bases not matched to a gene. The CDR3 DNA reads as TGTGCCAGCAGCCAATCCGCGGGACTAGCGGGAGCCTACGAGCAGTACTTC. Its protein is CASSQSAGLAGAYEQYF.

This clone was seen just once. This chain uses TRBV6-5 with TRBJ2-5; D is ambiguous. The V gene's germline CDR1 is MNHEY and CDR2 SVGAGI. This CDR3 is 13 amino acids long. The V and J ends lost 6 bases and 5 bases respectively, with 13 bases between them. CDR3 amino acids: CASSPIPEETQYF. DNA of the CDR3: TGTGCCAGCAGCCCAATACCGGAGGAGACCCAGTACTTC.

This rearrangement joins TRBV7-2 to TRBJ2-5; D is unresolved. Trimming took off 2 bases at V and 5 bases at J, with 15 bases between the two ends. The CDR3 runs to 15 residues. In germline, CDR1 is SGHTA, CDR2 FQGNSA. In DNA, the CDR3 is TGTGCCAGCAGCTTAACATATGCCTCGCACGAGACCCAGTACTTC. Translation: CASSLTYASHETQYF.

The V call is TRBV2, the J call TRBJ1-5; perhaps TRBD1 as D (6 bases). V lost 6 bases and J lost 5, with 29 bases in between. Germline V lookup: CDR1 SNHLY, CDR2 FYNNEI. The CDR3 has 19 amino acids. This chain's CDR3 is CASRRGGGDTRRDDQPQHF. DNA for the CDR3: TGTGCCAGCAGGAGGGGAGGGGGAGACACTCGGAGAGACGATCAGCCCCAGCATTTT.

V gene TRBV9 combines with J gene TRBJ1-4; 7 bases are a match to TRBD1. The CDR3 totals 16 residues. With V trimmed by 4 bases and J by 5 bases, 11 bases remained unmatched. Germline V gene data show CDR1 as SGDLS and CDR2 as YYNGEE. The CDR3 loop is CASSPKPGQLNEKLFF. The CDR3, as DNA: TGTGCCAGCAGCCCAAAACCGGGACAGTTGAATGAAAAACTGTTTTTT.

The CDR3 DNA follows: TGTGCCAGCAGTGAGGCGGTGAACACTGAAGCTTTCTTT. It yields the protein CASSEAVNTEAFF. The chain uses TRBV6-1 and TRBJ1-1; D gene uncertain. Germline CDR1 and CDR2: MNHNS and SASEGT. The CDR3 extends over 13 amino acids. V lost 3 bases and J 0 bases, leaving 5 bases between the germline ends.

In its sample, this clone was seen once. V and J are TRBV5-4 and TRBJ1-2, with 9 positions matching TRBD1. V was pared by 0 bases and J by 4 bases, with 10 bases of the junction left unmatched. This CDR3 spans 17 amino acids. Germline CDR1 and CDR2: SGHNT and YYREEE (reference sequence). For the CDR3, the DNA is TGTGCCAGCAGCTTGGCTGGACAGGGGAAGATCAGCTATGGCTACACCTTC. Protein: CASSLAGQGKISYGYTF.

The chain employs TRBV20-1 and TRBJ1-4; D is uncertain. The CDR3 is made up of 11 amino acids. The germline V gene encodes CDR1 DFQATT and CDR2 SNEGSKA (reference sequence). In DNA, the CDR3 is TGCAGCGCGGAGATTAATGAAAAACTGTTTTTT. Its protein is CSAEINEKLFF.

CDR3 sequence (DNA): TGTGCCAGCAGCCAAGGGACTAGCAATCAGCCCCAGCATTTT. Translated: CASSQGTSNQPQHF. V gene TRBV16 combines with J gene TRBJ1-5, with D possibly matching TRBD1 (5 bases). The germline V and J ends were trimmed by 2 bases and 0 bases, with 5 bases remaining between them. Germline V gene data show CDR1 as KGHSY and CDR2 as FQNENV. The CDR3 totals 14 residues.

This chain links TRBV5-1 with TRBJ2-5, with 7 bases aligning to TRBD2. The V and J ends lost 4 bases and 5 bases, in that order; junction bases with no gene match: 11. The CDR3 is 15 amino acids. Germline V gene sequence: CDR1 SGHRS, CDR2 YFSETQ. The DNA of the CDR3 is TGCGCCAGCAGCCCGGGGGGTCCGTGGGGCGAGACCCAGTACTTC. It is translated as CASSPGGPWGETQYF.

This clone was picked up one time. The genes are TRBV2 and TRBJ1-5; no definite D call. This CDR3 has 14 residues. Germline V CDR1 and CDR2: SNHLY, FYNNEI. Trimming stripped 7 bases from V and 0 bases from J, with 10 bases between. This CDR3 reads CASTGRDSNQPQHF. CDR3 coding DNA: TGTGCCAGCACCGGGAGGGATAGCAATCAGCCCCAGCATTTT.

This clone was seen a single time. V is TRBV12-3 or TRBV12-4 and J is TRBJ1-2, with TRBD1 matching over 7 bases. Losses at the gene ends were 7 bases for V and 7 bases for J; bases not matched to a gene: 3. This CDR3 is 11 amino acids long. The CDR3 loop is CASTQGGGYTF. The CDR3 DNA is TGTGCCAGCACCCAGGGGGGTGGCTACACCTTC.

The rearrangement joins TRBV5-8 to TRBJ1-3; the D gene is possibly TRBD1 (5 bases). The CDR3 extends over 15 amino acids. The V gene lost 4 bases and the J gene lost 0 bases, with 11 bases spanning the gap. The germline V gene has CDR1 SGHTS and CDR2 YDEGEE. CDR3 protein: CASSRGTGSGNTIYF. The CDR3 nucleotides read TGTGCCAGCAGCCGAGGGACCGGCTCTGGAAACACCATATATTTT.

The chain combines TRBV11-2 with TRBJ2-7, with a possible D match to TRBD1 (5 bases). V lost 5 bases, J lost 4 bases, and 12 bases lay in between. The CDR3 extends over 13 amino acids. Germline values: CDR1 SGHAT, CDR2 FQNNGV. The CDR3 sequence: CASSPQGHYEQYF. The CDR3 nucleotides are TGTGCCAGCAGCCCCCAGGGCCATTACGAGCAGTACTTC.

The chain uses TRBV11-1 and TRBJ2-5; TRBD2 matches 9 bases. The CDR3 is 15 residues long. Trimming cost V 4 bases and J 6 bases; bases outside gene matches: 9. CDR1 and CDR2 from the germline V gene are SGHAT and FQDESV (reference sequence). CDR3: CASSWEAGTSKTQYF. The CDR3 DNA reads TGTGCCAGCAGCTGGGAGGCCGGGACTAGCAAGACCCAGTACTTC.

The V and J genes are TRBV6-2 or TRBV6-3 and TRBJ2-2; TRBD2 matches at 7 bases. The length of the CDR3 is 17 residues. Germline V lookup: CDR1 MNHEY, CDR2 SVGEGT. Trimming at V came to 4 bases and at J to 7 bases, leaving 15 bases not matched to a gene. The CDR3 sequence is CASSSEVGGGPGGELFF. For the CDR3, the DNA is TGTGCCAGCAGTTCCGAGGTCGGGGGAGGGCCTGGCGGGGAGCTGTTTTTT.

The chain links TRBV5-1 to TRBJ2-1, with 11 bases lining up with TRBD2. This CDR3 is built from 15 residues. The germline CDR1 and CDR2 sequences are SGHRS and YFSETQ. Trimming at V came to 4 bases and at J to 8 bases, leaving 8 bases not matched to a gene. The CDR3 reads CASSPGTSGADEQFF. The CDR3 DNA reads as TGCGCCAGCAGCCCCGGGACTAGCGGTGCCGATGAGCAGTTCTTC.

Worth noting for this clone: Other DNA variants within this sample encode the same CDR3. V is TRBV12-3 or TRBV12-4 and J is TRBJ1-4; no firm D call. The CDR3 loop spans 11 amino acids. The V end was cut by 3 bases, the J end by 7 bases, with 3 bases between. CDR3 region: CASSFREKLFF. The CDR3 nucleotides are TGTGCCAGCAGTTTTCGTGAAAAACTGTTTTTT.

This rearrangement joins TRBV10-3 to TRBJ1-6; weak D call: TRBD1 (5 bases). The V gene's germline CDR1 is ENHRY and CDR2 SYGVKD. V lost 0 bases and J lost 13, with 16 bases in between. The CDR3 spans 15 residues. CDR3 nucleotides: TGTGCCATCAGTGAGTCTGGAGACAGCGAGATCCCCCTCCACTTT. The encoded protein is CAISESGDSEIPLHF.

This chain connects TRBV4-2 to TRBJ1-2; 7 bases line up with TRBD1. The CDR3 extends over 17 amino acids. V lost 1 base, J lost 1 base, and 9 bases stayed unmatched. In germline, CDR1 is LGHNA, CDR2 YNFKEQ. CDR3 sequence reads: CASSQVGSDRVNYGYTF. The CDR3 DNA sequence: TGTGCCAGCAGCCAAGTGGGATCCGACAGGGTTAACTATGGCTACACCTTC.

This chain connects TRBV5-1 to TRBJ1-1, with 9 positions matching TRBD1. The length of the CDR3 is 14 residues. After removal of 4 bases from V and 7 bases from J, the junction contained 8 bases not matched to a gene. Germline assignment: CDR1 SGHRS and CDR2 YFSETQ. The CDR3 sequence is CASSLGQGGNEAFF. Written as DNA, the CDR3 is TGCGCCAGCAGCCTGGGACAGGGAGGAAATGAAGCTTTCTTT.

CDR3 DNA: TGTGCCAGCTCACTTCCCGGCGGTGCTAACTATGGCTACACCTTC. This sequence encodes CASSLPGGANYGYTF. The chain joins TRBV18 to TRBJ1-2; D remains unclear. V was shortened by 4 bases and J by 0 bases, with 12 bases between the two germline ends. Germline loops: CDR1 KGHSH, CDR2 LQKENI. This CDR3 is built from 15 residues.

The chain has TRBV10-3 and TRBJ1-5; D call uncertain. This CDR3 is 13 amino acids long. Trimming removed 4 bases at V and 0 bases at J, with 4 bases between. CDR1 ENHRY and CDR2 SYGVKD come from the germline V gene. The CDR3 DNA sequence: TGTGCCATCAGTGGAAATAGCAATCAGCCCCAGCATTTT. It specifies CAISGNSNQPQHF.

The chain employs TRBV18 and TRBJ1-1; 9 bases are a match to TRBD1. The CDR3 has 16 amino acids. Losses at the gene ends were 3 bases for V and 6 bases for J; bases not matched to a gene: 11. Germline V gene lookup returns CDR1 KGHSH and CDR2 LQKENI. Here the CDR3 reads CASSPGTGKSGAEAFF. The CDR3 DNA follows: TGTGCCAGCTCACCCGGGACAGGGAAGTCGGGCGCTGAAGCTTTCTTT.